This paragraph reports one T cell receptor (beta chain). Germline trimming cut 5 bases from V and 5 bases from J; bases unmatched to any gene: 8. Germline CDR1 is SNHLY and CDR2 is FYNNEI. This CDR3 has 14 amino acids. RNA, at 0.5 to 1 ug, was reverse transcribed with random hexamers. Amplification of TCR beta CDR3 across 54 Vbeta and 13 Jbeta was performed with immunoSEQ multiplex PCR. MiXCR was run by TCRdb on the immunoSEQ multiplex PCR reads, yielding one entry per CDR3 protein. This sample carries approximately 170,000 distinct CDR3 sequences, about 93% of them seen once, and the ten largest clones take approximately 0.14%. This specimen comes from a study of CD8 T cells in Susac syndrome. Controls were drawn from healthy donors and were matched for age and sex. TEMRA cells underwent FACS enrichment and CD8+ and CD4+ T cells underwent negative isolation.

Material for sequencing was CD4+ T cells from PBMCs. This receptor was obtained from a human donor in good health. The chain uses TRBV2 and TRBJ2-5, with TRBD2 matching 7 bases. CDR3 region: CASSPNWGGETQYF. The CDR3 nucleotides are TGTGCCAGCAGTCCAAACTGGGGGGGGGAGACCCAGTACTTC.